This T cell receptor (beta chain) was obtained from a study of blood T cell repertoires in COVID-19. Across the study: T cells, B-cell-depleted T cells, or PBMCs provided the cDNA or gDNA that served as material.

Sequencing used immunoSEQ multiplex PCR; TCRdb keeps in-frame clones, though not all of them. Of fewer than 450,000 clones detected, more than 75% appear once; the ten largest clones hold less than 1.5%. Deletions cut 1 base from V and 3 bases from J, with 7 bases between. The CDR3 totals 14 residues. In germline, CDR1 is MNHNS, CDR2 SASEGT. Recovered status applied to Cohort 3 donors who had two consecutive negative PCRs. It also applied to those with clearance or with symptom resolution. This chain links TRBV6-1 with TRBJ1-5; D is ambiguous. The clonotype was recovered from a woman aged 18-29 years who had recovered from COVID-19. The sequencing input was PBMCs or T cells enriched from blood (not recorded which). CDR3 sequence reads: CASSEGPDNQPQHF. CDR3 in DNA: TGTGCCAGCAGTGAAGGGCCCGACAATCAGCCCCAGCATTTT.